This T cell receptor beta chain was recovered during a study of T cells in Graves' hyperthyroidism and ophthalmopathy (dated by TCRdb to about 2019). Background for the entire study: Peripheral blood was collected at initial diagnosis, before any treatment. To identify distinguishing TCR V-J signatures, a discovery cohort of about a hundred patients was used, comprising 40 to 45 with Graves' ophthalmopathy and around 57 with stable Graves' hyperthyroidism. An independent validation cohort of 18 to 20 hyperthyroidism patients and roughly 16 patients who later progressed to ophthalmopathy tested prospective prediction of ophthalmopathy. The 95 to 100 discovery patients were randomly divided into training and test sets at a 7:3 ratio. The study also compared thyroid tissue and blood T-cell repertoires from over 5 Graves' hyperthyroidism patients. After blood sampling, hyperthyroidism patients were treated with methimazole at a starting dose of 30 mg daily, and ophthalmopathy patients were treated with high-dose intravenous methylprednisolone. According to the paper, TCR Vbeta CDR3 sequencing was carried out on 135 peripheral blood samples, which came from fewer than 50 ophthalmopathy, some 73 hyperthyroidism and some 17 progressor patients. Overall study outcomes, separate from this receptor: In validation, the model predicted progression to ophthalmopathy with roughly 66% sensitivity and about 73% specificity, a median of approximately 6.7 months before onset. Blood samples also contained most of the expanded thyroid clonotypes (frequency above 0.001), which suggests that blood repertoires may reflect thyroid immune responses. No statistical method was used to set the sample size in advance, and investigators knew the group allocation. A model built on a 13 V-J signature distinguished ophthalmopathy from stable hyperthyroidism, reaching 85% to 90% sensitivity and around 82% specificity in cross-validation and 80%/75% in testing.

The CDR3 numbers 20 residues from cysteine through phenylalanine. Only the CDR3 DNA is retained, 60 bases long and in frame from the first base. V ends up 2 bases short and J 4 bases short, with an unmatched junction base count of 14. Taken from the germline V gene (reference sequence), the CDR1 and CDR2 loops are DFQATT and SNEGSKA. Stable Graves' hyperthyroidism was defined as no progression to ophthalmopathy during 18 months of follow-up. Hyperthyroidism patients were newly diagnosed, had a disease duration of under 2 months, and were aged 18 to 65 years. The study excluded patients with uncontrolled infections, other autoimmune diseases, pregnancy or lactation. Clinical symptoms, serum thyroxine and TRAb, thyroid ultrasound, and orbital computed tomography formed the basis for the diagnoses. PBMCs were isolated from about 9.2 ml of fresh peripheral blood by Ficoll-Paque density gradient centrifugation. Trizol reagent was used to extract total RNA, and RNA quality was then checked on an Agilent 2100 Bioanalyzer.

This clonotype occurred a few times. Its antigen is unknown. No quality values exist for individual bases; no much larger clone is one base distant. The TCR beta CDR3 regions were amplified from the RNA transcripts. The TCR CDR3 was subjected to a first round of RT-PCR using the HTBI primer set and the Qiagen OneStep RT-PCR kit. The libraries were constructed in a second round of multiplex PCR and then size-selected and purified. Sequencing of the libraries was done on an Illumina HiSeq2000 using paired-end 100 bp reads. The authors processed their data as follows. SOAPnuke was used to process the raw data, throwing out any read that contained adapters or uncalled bases, had a mean Phred below 15, or lacked an exact constant-primer or identifier match. High-quality paired reads were merged using COPE v1.2.5, and each unique nucleotide sequence was defined as a clonotype. Clonotypes were aligned to IMGT TRBV, TRBD and TRBJ reference segments using MiTCR v1.1. The analysis included only V-J combinations with a frequency above 0.0001, which together covered approximately 99% of the repertoires. A TCS score was defined as the ratio of F50 (clonal expansion) to E x V (chaos), with BLOSUM62-based TCRdist applied between CDR3 peptides within each V-J. Welch's t-statistics and random forest reduced roughly 530 V-J features to 10 to 15, which were used in a naive Bayes classifier (R e1071). TCRdb ran its own pipeline on the public reads, namely fastp trimming at Q25 and MiXCR clone calling, and kept in-frame beta chains. Under each unique CDR3 protein, matching rows form one entry showing the most common genes and DNA. The V and J calls, along with clone size, are taken from TCRdb and not from the paper's own processing. Recorded for this sample are about 420,000 distinct CDR3 sequences; roughly an eighth of them occurred a single time. Clones ranked in the top ten supply 5.3% of the sample.

The sequence came from a woman between 18 and 29 years old with Graves' hyperthyroidism. The V and J genes are TRBV20-1 and TRBJ2-1, with 16 bases matching TRBD2. Sequenced sample: blood. The bases are TGCAGTGCTAGACCCCGTGGGGGACTAGCGGGAGGGGGGACTTACAATGAGCAGTTCTTC. The encoded protein is CSARPRGGLAGGGTYNEQFF.